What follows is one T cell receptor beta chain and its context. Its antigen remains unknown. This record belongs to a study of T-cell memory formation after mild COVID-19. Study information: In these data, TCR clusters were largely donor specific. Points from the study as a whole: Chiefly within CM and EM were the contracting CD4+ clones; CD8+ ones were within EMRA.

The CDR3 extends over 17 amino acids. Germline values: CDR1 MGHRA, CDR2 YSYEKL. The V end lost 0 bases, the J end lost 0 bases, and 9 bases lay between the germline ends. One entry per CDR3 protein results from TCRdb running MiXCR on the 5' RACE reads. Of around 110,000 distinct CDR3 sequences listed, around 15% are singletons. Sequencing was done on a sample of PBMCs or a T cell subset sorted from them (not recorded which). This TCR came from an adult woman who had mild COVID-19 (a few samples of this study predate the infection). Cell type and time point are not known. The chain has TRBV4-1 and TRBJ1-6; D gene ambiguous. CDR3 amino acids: CASSQETLSSYNSPLHF. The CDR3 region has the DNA TGCGCCAGCAGCCAAGAGACCCTGAGCTCCTATAATTCACCCCTCCACTTT.